Given below is one T cell receptor beta chain in context. Trimming at V came to 1 base and at J to 2 bases, leaving 17 bases not matched to a gene. Per germline, CDR1 LGHNA and CDR2 YNFKEQ. This CDR3 is 20 amino acids long. These data belong to a study of blood T cell repertoires in COVID-19. Profiling relied on immunoSEQ multiplex PCR, and the TCRdb table lists in-frame clones only, not all of them. The sample has about 270,000 clones, roughly nine tenths seen once. This TCR was sampled from a man aged 35-49 years with active or convalescent COVID-19. The sample was peripheral blood. The chain carries TRBV4-2 and TRBJ2-3; 8 positions match TRBD2. DNA of the CDR3: TGTGCCAGCAGCCAAGGAGCCAGCGGGGGTGAAGACCCAGTCACAGATACGCAGTATTTT. Its protein product is CASSQGASGGEDPVTDTQYF.